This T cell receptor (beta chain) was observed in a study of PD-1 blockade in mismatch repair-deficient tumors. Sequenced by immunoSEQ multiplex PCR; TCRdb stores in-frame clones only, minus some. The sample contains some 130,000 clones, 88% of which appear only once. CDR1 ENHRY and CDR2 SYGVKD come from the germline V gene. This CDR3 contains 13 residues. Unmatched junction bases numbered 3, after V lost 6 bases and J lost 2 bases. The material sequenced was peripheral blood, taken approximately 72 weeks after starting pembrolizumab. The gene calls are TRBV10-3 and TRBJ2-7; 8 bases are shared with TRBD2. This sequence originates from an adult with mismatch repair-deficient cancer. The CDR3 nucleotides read TGTGCCATCAGAGACGGGAGGGCCTACGAGCAGTACTTC. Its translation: CAIRDGRAYEQYF.